The source of this T cell receptor beta chain is a study of CD8+CD57+ T cells in acquired aplastic anemia listed by TCRdb under 2018. About the investigation overall: Extracted DNA from sorted CD4+ and CD8+ cells averaged around 3.2 ug, ranging from 0.2 to 27.4 ug. CD8+CD57+ expansion was defined as a frequency above the mean frequency observed in healthy subjects.

Genomic DNA served as template for TCR beta VDJ combination and CDR3 sequence profiling. An Illumina HiSeq 2000 was the platform used for TCR repertoire sequencing. As for the original processing: Repertoires were assessed using TRBV/TRBJ rearrangement plots, CDR3 size and DJ length profiles, and Simpson's diversity index. The immunodominant clone was defined as the most abundant DNA sequence in deep sequencing data. CDR3 amino acid sequences were screened for sharing across subjects and were compared with published repertoires and the VDJdb database. Using fastp at Q25 and MiXCR, TCRdb reprocessed the public reads and kept productive beta chains. Entries that share a CDR3 protein sequence are merged under the most common genes and DNA. These V and J calls are TCRdb output, not the study's own analysis. Recorded for this sample are about 150,000 distinct CDR3 sequences; approximately 51% of them occurred a single time. About 2.9% of the sample goes to the ten largest clones.

This clonotype was detected a few times. The antigen it binds to is not known. Qualities for individual bases were not recorded, and no much larger clone is one base off. Findings and caveats that apply to the study as a whole: Patients and healthy controls showed no significant difference in CD8+ Simpson's diversity (P=0.060). Around 28 CD8+ CDR3 sequences were found to be shared between patients and controls, but these sequences appeared to be highly expressed in patients and within the immunodominant clones of the patients.

Patients chosen for sequencing had shown expansion of CD8+CD57+ cells by flow cytometry. Severe acquired aplastic anemia was diagnosed in all patients according to International Study of Aplastic Anemia and Agranulocytosis and Camitta criteria. Patients had received no therapy at the time of blood sampling. TCR repertoires of sorted CD4+ and CD8+ blood T cells from severe aplastic anemia patients and healthy subjects were deep-sequenced in the study. Patients were enrolled under clinicaltrials.gov protocols 00001620, 01623167, 00001397, 00071045, 00081523 and 00961064 in the USA. Ficoll-Paque density gradient centrifugation was used to isolate peripheral blood mononuclear cells. Before DNA was extracted, CD4+ and CD8+ T cells were sorted using either FACS or magnetic beads. Relative to germline, V is 4 bases shorter and J is 0 bases shorter, with 15 bases between their ends. The germline V gene encodes CDR1 SQVTM and CDR2 ANQGSEA. From its cysteine to its phenylalanine, the CDR3 spans 15 amino acids. CDR3 DNA is the only sequence kept; it has 45 bases, read in frame from the first base.

The sequence derives from a human donor with aplastic anemia. What was sequenced was sorted CD4+, CD8+, or CD8+CD57+ T cells (not recorded which) from PBMCs. The V and J segments used are TRBV29-1 and TRBJ1-1; no D gene call is confident. The nucleotide sequence reads TGCAGCGTTGGTCCGTCTAGGGTGTTGAACACTGAAGCTTTCTTT. The encoded protein is CSVGPSRVLNTEAFF.